A selection of T cell receptor beta chains follows, all from one sample in a study of T cell repertoires in cytomegalovirus infection. No cognate antigen is known for these TCRs. TCRdb redid the calling of the reads with MiXCR, one entry per CDR3 protein. The sample gives around 300,000 distinct CDR3 sequences, roughly 25% of which show up once; approximately 12% is in the top ten. This specimen consisted of cultured PBMCs, obtained from culture after CMV antigen stimulation. These receptor sequences come from a human donor in good health (CMV status not recorded). Some clones in this sample may be carry-over from other donors' samples. Both conserved end residues are part of each CDR3. Expanded clones are given a class, and other clones once, few, many or no size at all.

j_call: TRBJ2-1; cdr3_length: 10; v_call: TRBV20-1; clone_size: few; cdr3_aa: CSARGTRKFF
j_call: TRBJ2-3; cdr3_length: 16; v_call: TRBV27; clone_size: -; cdr3_aa: CASSSALAGVVDTQYF
j_call: TRBJ2-1; cdr3_length: 13; v_call: TRBV7-2; clone_size: many; cdr3_aa: CASSRSGDNEQFF
j_call: TRBJ2-1; cdr3_length: 14; v_call: TRBV29-1; clone_size: many; cdr3_aa: CSVVPSGRALSQFF
j_call: TRBJ2-7; cdr3_length: 14; v_call: TRBV19; clone_size: -; cdr3_aa: CASSLGQGAVRQYF
j_call: TRBJ1-2; cdr3_length: 14; v_call: TRBV7-3; clone_size: many; cdr3_aa: CASSPGQGNDGYTF
j_call: TRBJ2-6; cdr3_length: 19; v_call: TRBV9; clone_size: -; cdr3_aa: CASSPGGEGGTSGANVLTF
j_call: TRBJ2-1; cdr3_length: 15; v_call: TRBV7-9; clone_size: -; cdr3_aa: CASSDSPGGTTGQFF
j_call: TRBJ2-1; cdr3_length: 16; v_call: TRBV7-2; clone_size: many; cdr3_aa: CASSLAATGGYNEQFF
j_call: TRBJ2-1; cdr3_length: 16; v_call: TRBV19; clone_size: -; cdr3_aa: CASRDPRPELYNEQFF
j_call: TRBJ2-2; cdr3_length: 16; v_call: TRBV7-8; clone_size: many; cdr3_aa: CASSHSTGGVSGELFF
j_call: TRBJ2-7; cdr3_length: 13; v_call: TRBV19; clone_size: -; cdr3_aa: CASRGGPAYEQYF
j_call: TRBJ1-3; cdr3_length: 15; v_call: TRBV11-2; clone_size: -; cdr3_aa: CASRDGGAGGNTIYF
j_call: TRBJ1-5; cdr3_length: 15; v_call: TRBV15; clone_size: -; cdr3_aa: CASRQGTAGNQPQHF
j_call: TRBJ2-5; cdr3_length: 15; v_call: TRBV6-4; clone_size: -; cdr3_aa: CASSEGTSGPKTQYF
j_call: TRBJ2-3; cdr3_length: 16; v_call: TRBV7-2; clone_size: -; cdr3_aa: CASSLVETGSTDTQYF
j_call: TRBJ1-1; cdr3_length: 13; v_call: TRBV27; clone_size: few; cdr3_aa: CASSIRNPTEAFF
j_call: TRBJ1-3; cdr3_length: 14; v_call: TRBV18; clone_size: -; cdr3_aa: CASSPWDSGNTIYF
j_call: TRBJ1-2; cdr3_length: 15; v_call: TRBV7-2; clone_size: few; cdr3_aa: CASSLERHPNYGYTF
j_call: TRBJ2-1; cdr3_length: 16; v_call: TRBV7-2; clone_size: many; cdr3_aa: CASSPNSGRRLREQFF
j_call: TRBJ1-1; cdr3_length: 14; v_call: TRBV4-3; clone_size: few; cdr3_aa: CASSLLGTHTEAFF
j_call: TRBJ2-7; cdr3_length: 14; v_call: TRBV7-9; clone_size: -; cdr3_aa: CASSPPKTEDEQYF
j_call: TRBJ1-2; cdr3_length: 15; v_call: TRBV7-9; clone_size: few; cdr3_aa: CASSLGAGRGNGYTF
j_call: TRBJ2-3; cdr3_length: 16; v_call: TRBV11-2; clone_size: -; cdr3_aa: CASSLEPAGFTDTQYF
j_call: TRBJ2-1; cdr3_length: 16; v_call: TRBV14; clone_size: -; cdr3_aa: CASSQRTSGFYNEQFF
j_call: TRBJ1-2; cdr3_length: 14; v_call: TRBV7-9; clone_size: few; cdr3_aa: CASSLSFRESGYTF
j_call: TRBJ1-6; cdr3_length: 13; v_call: TRBV25-1; clone_size: many; cdr3_aa: CASSAAHGSPLHF
j_call: TRBJ1-1; cdr3_length: 13; v_call: TRBV14; clone_size: -; cdr3_aa: CASSFSTYTEAFF
j_call: TRBJ2-5; cdr3_length: 16; v_call: TRBV7-9; clone_size: -; cdr3_aa: CASSNSQQGAWETQYF
j_call: TRBJ1-2; cdr3_length: 13; v_call: TRBV7-2; clone_size: few; cdr3_aa: CASSQGGTDGYTF
j_call: TRBJ2-5; cdr3_length: 12; v_call: TRBV10-2; clone_size: few; cdr3_aa: CASSSGLETQYF
j_call: TRBJ2-1; cdr3_length: 13; v_call: TRBV7-2; clone_size: few; cdr3_aa: CASSPPNYNEQFF
j_call: TRBJ2-1; cdr3_length: 17; v_call: TRBV7-2; clone_size: many; cdr3_aa: CASSLVPPASSYNEQFF
j_call: TRBJ2-4; cdr3_length: 15; v_call: TRBV28; clone_size: -; cdr3_aa: CASSGAGNLKNIQYF
j_call: TRBJ1-2; cdr3_length: 12; v_call: TRBV28; clone_size: -; cdr3_aa: CASSEGADGYTF
j_call: TRBJ2-7; cdr3_length: 14; v_call: TRBV6-5; clone_size: few; cdr3_aa: CASSYGGSGSEQYF
j_call: TRBJ1-1; cdr3_length: 17; v_call: TRBV10-3; clone_size: many; cdr3_aa: CAISEVRTGLGNTEAFF
j_call: TRBJ1-3; cdr3_length: 15; v_call: TRBV7-2; clone_size: many; cdr3_aa: CASSLAVRHGNTIYF
j_call: TRBJ2-3; cdr3_length: 15; v_call: TRBV7-2; clone_size: many; cdr3_aa: CASSPSPWEADTQYF
j_call: TRBJ1-1; cdr3_length: 14; v_call: TRBV19; clone_size: -; cdr3_aa: CASSIIDRETEAFF
j_call: TRBJ1-5; cdr3_length: 16; v_call: TRBV27; clone_size: many; cdr3_aa: CASSATGKVGHQPQHF
j_call: TRBJ2-5; cdr3_length: 14; v_call: TRBV7-9; clone_size: few; cdr3_aa: CASSLGLRAGTQYF
j_call: TRBJ2-1; cdr3_length: 10; v_call: TRBV11-3; clone_size: few; cdr3_aa: CASSSSEQFF
j_call: TRBJ1-5; cdr3_length: 13; v_call: TRBV2; clone_size: -; cdr3_aa: CASLPEGHQPQHF